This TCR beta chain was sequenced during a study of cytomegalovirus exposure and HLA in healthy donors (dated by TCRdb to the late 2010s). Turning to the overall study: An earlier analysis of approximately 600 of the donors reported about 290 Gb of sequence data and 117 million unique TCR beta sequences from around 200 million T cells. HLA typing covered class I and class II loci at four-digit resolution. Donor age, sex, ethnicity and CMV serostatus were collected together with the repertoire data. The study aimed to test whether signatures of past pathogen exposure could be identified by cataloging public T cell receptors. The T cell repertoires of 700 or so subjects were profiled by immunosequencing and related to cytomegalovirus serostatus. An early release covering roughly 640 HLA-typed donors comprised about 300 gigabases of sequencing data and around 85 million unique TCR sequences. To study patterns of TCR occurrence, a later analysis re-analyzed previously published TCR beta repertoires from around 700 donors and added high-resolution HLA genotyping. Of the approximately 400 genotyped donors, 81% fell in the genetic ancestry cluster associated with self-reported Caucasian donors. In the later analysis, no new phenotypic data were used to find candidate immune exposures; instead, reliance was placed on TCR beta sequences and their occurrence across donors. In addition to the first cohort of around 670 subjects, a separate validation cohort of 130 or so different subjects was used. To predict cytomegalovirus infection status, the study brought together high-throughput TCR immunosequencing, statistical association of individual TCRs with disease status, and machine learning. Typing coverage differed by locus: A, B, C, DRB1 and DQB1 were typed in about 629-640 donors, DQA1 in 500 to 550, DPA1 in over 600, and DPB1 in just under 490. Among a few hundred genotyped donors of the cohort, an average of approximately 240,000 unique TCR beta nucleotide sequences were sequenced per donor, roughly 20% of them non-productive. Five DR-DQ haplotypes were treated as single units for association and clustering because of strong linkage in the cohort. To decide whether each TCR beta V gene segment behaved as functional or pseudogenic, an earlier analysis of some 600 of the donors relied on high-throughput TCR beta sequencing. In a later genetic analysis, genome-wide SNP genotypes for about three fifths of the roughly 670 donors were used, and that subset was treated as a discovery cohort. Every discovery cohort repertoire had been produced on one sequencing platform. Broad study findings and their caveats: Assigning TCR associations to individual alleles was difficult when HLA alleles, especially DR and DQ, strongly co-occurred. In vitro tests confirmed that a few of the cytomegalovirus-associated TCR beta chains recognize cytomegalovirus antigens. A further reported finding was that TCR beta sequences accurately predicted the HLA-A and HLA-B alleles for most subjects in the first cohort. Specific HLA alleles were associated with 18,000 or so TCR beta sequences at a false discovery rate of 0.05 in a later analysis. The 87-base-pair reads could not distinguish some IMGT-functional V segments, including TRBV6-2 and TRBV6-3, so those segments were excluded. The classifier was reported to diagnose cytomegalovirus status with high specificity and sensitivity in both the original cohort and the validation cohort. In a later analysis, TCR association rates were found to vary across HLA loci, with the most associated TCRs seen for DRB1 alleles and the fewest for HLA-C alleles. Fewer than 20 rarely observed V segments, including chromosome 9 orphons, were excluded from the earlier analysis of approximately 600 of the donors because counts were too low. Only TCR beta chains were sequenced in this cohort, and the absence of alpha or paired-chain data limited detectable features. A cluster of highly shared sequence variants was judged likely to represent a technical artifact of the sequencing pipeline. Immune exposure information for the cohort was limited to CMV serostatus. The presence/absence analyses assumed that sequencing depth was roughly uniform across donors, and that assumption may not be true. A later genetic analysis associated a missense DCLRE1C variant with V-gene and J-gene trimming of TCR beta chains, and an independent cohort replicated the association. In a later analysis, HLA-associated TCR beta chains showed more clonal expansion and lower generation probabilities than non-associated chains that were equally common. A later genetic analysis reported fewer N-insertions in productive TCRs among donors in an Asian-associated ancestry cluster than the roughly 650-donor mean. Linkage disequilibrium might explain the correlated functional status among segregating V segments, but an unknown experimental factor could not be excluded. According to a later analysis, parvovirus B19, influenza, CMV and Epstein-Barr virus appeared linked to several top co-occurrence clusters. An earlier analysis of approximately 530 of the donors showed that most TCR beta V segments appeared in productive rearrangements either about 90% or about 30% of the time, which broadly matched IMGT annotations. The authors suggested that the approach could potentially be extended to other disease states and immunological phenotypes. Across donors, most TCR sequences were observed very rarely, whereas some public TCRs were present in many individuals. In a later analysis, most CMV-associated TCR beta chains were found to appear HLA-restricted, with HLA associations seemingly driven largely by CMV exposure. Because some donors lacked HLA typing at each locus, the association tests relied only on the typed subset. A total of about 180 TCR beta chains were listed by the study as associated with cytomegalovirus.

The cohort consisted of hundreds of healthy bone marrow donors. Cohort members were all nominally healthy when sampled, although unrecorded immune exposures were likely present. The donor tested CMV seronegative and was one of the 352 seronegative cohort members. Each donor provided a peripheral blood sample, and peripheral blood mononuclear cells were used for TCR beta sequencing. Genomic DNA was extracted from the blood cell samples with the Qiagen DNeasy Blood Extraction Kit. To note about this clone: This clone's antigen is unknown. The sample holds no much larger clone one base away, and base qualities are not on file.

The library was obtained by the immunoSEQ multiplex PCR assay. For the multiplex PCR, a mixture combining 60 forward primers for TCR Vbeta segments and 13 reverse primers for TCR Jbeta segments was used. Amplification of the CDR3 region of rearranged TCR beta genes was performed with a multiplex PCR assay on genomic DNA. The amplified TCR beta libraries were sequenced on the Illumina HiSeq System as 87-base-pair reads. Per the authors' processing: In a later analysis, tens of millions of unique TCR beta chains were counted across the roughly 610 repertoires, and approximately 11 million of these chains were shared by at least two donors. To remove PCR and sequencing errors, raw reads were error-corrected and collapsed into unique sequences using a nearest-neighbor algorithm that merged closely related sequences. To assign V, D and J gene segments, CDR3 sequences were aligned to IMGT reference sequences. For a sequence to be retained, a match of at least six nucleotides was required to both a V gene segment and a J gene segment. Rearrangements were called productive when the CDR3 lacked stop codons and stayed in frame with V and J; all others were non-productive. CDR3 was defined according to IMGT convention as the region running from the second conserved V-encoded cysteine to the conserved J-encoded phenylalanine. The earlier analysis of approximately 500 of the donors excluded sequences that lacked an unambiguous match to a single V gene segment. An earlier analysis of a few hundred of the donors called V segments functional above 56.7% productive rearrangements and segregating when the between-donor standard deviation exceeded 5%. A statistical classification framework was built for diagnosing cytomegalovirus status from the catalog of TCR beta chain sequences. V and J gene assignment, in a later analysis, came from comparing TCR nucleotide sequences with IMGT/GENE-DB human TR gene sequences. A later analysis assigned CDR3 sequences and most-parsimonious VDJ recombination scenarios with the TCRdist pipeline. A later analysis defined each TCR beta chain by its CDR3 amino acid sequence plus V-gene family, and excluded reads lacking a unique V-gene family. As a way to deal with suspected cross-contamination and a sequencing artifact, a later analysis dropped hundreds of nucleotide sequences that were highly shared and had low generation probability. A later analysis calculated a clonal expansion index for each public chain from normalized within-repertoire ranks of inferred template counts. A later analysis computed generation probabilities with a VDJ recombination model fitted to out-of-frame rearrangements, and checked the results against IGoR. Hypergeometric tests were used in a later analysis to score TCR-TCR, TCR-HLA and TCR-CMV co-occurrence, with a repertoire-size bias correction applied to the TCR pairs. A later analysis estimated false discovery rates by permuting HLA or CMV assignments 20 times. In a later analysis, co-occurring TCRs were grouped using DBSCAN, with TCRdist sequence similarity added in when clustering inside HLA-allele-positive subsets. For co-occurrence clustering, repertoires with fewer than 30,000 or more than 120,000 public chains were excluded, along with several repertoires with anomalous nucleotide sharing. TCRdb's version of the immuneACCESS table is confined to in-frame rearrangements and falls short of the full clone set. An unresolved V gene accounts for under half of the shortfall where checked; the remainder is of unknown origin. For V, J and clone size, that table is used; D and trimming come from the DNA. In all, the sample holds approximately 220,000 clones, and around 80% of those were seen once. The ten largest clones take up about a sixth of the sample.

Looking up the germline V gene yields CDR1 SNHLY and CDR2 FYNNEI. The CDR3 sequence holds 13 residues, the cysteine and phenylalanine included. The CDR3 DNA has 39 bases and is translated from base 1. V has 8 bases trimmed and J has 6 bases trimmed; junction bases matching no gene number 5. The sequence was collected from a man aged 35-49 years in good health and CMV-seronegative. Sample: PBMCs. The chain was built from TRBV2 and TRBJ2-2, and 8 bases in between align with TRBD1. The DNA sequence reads TGTGCCAGCGGGACAGGTGAACCCGGGGAGCTGTTTTTT. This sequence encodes CASGTGEPGELFF.